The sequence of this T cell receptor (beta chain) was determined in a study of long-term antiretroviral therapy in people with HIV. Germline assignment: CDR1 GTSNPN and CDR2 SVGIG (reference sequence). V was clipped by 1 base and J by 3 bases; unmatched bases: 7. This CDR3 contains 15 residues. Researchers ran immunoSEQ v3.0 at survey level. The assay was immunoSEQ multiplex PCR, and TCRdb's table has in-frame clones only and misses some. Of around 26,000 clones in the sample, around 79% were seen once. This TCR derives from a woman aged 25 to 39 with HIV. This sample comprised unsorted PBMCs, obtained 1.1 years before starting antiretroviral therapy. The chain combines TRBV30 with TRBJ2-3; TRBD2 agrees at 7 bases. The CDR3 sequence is CAWSDLLGRTDTQYF. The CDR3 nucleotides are TGTGCCTGGAGTGACTTACTCGGGAGGACAGATACGCAGTATTTT. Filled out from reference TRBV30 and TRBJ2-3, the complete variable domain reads SQTIHQWPATLVQPVGSPLSLECTVEGTSNPNLYWYRQAAGRGLQLLFYSVGIGQISSEVPQNLSASRPQDRQFILSSKKLLLSDSGFYLCAWSDLLGRTDTQYFGPGTRLTVL.